This entry lists 10 T cell receptor beta chains sequenced from one sample in a study of cytomegalovirus exposure and HLA in healthy donors. PCR involved 60 Vbeta and 13 Jbeta primers. Assay used: immunoSEQ multiplex PCR; TCRdb lists only in-frame clones, some missing. The data hold some 91,000 clones, with approximately 86% observed a single time. The material sequenced was PBMCs. All receptors come from a man aged 25 to 45 in good health and CMV-seropositive.

J is TRBJ2-3 and V is TRBV29-1; tentatively, D is TRBD2 (6 bases). Germline CDR1 SQVTM, CDR2 ANQGSEA. CDR3 length: 15 residues. Trimming pared 6 bases from V and 5 bases from J, leaving 21 bases between. The CDR3 spells CSVFLMGGMGDTQYF. Here the CDR3 DNA reads TGCAGCGTATTCCTAATGGGGGGTATGGGAGATACGCAGTATTTT.

The J gene is TRBJ2-3, the V gene TRBV5-1; D might be TRBD2 (6 bases). The germline V and J ends were trimmed by 0 bases and 3 bases, with 8 bases remaining between them. This CDR3 is built from 14 residues. Germline loops: CDR1 SGHRS, CDR2 YFSETQ. The CDR3 is CASSLALATDTQYF. CDR3 sequence (DNA): TGCGCCAGCAGCTTGGCACTAGCTACAGATACGCAGTATTTT.

The chain couples TRBV19 to TRBJ2-5, with D perhaps TRBD1 (5 bases). V gave up 3 bases and J gave up 0 bases, with 5 bases separating them. Germline CDR1 is LNHDA and CDR2 is SQIVND (reference sequence). The CDR3 is 13 amino acids. Here the CDR3 reads CASSIRDQETQYF. The CDR3 DNA sequence: TGTGCCAGTAGTATCAGGGACCAAGAGACCCAGTACTTC.

The V and J genes are TRBV18 and TRBJ2-1, with 8 bases identical to TRBD1. The CDR3 totals 18 residues. CDR1 is KGHSH and CDR2 is LQKENI in the germline V gene. Trimming cost V 3 bases and J 2 bases; bases outside gene matches: 12. The CDR3 region has the DNA TGTGCCAGCTCACCGAGGACAGGGCAGGGGCTACCCTACAATGAGCAGTTCTTC. Its translation is CASSPRTGQGLPYNEQFF. The full variable domain, completed using reference TRBV18 and TRBJ2-1, is NAGVMQNPRHLVRRRGQEARLRCSPMKGHSHVYWYRQLPEEGLKFMVYLQKENIIDESGMPKERFSAEFPKEGPSILRIQQVVRGDSAAYFCASSPRTGQGLPYNEQFFGPGTRLTVL.

V usage is TRBV10-3 and J usage is TRBJ2-7; TRBD2 matches at 13 bases. The CDR3 covers 14 residues. Per the germline V gene, CDR1 is ENHRY and CDR2 is SYGVKD. V lost 10 bases and J lost 5; bases outside the gene matches: 8. The CDR3: CATRTSGRLDEQYF. In DNA, the CDR3 is TGTGCCACCCGGACTAGCGGGAGACTGGACGAGCAGTACTTC.

V and J are TRBV29-1 and TRBJ1-3, with D possibly TRBD1 on 6 matching bases. From germline, CDR1 is SQVTM and CDR2 ANQGSEA. V was clipped by 4 bases and J by 2 bases, with 9 bases between them. The CDR3 length is 13 residues. Here the CDR3 DNA reads TGCAGCGTTGCCAGGGGTACTGGAAACACCATATATTTT. It is translated as CSVARGTGNTIYF. Combining the CDR3 with reference TRBV29-1 and TRBJ1-3 gives the whole variable domain SAVISQKPSRDICQRGTSLTIQCQVDSQVTMMFWYRQQPGQSLTLIATANQGSEATYESGFVIDKFPISRPNLTFSTLTVSNMSPEDSSIYLCSVARGTGNTIYFGEGSWLTVV.

The gene calls are TRBV2 and TRBJ1-2, with 9 bases lining up with TRBD1. Trimming cost V 8 bases and J 6 bases; bases outside gene matches: 13. Germline V gives CDR1 SNHLY, CDR2 FYNNEI. This CDR3 is 15 amino acids long. DNA of the CDR3: TGTGCCAGCGGAAACACACCGGGACAGGGACATGGCTACACCTTC. Translating it yields CASGNTPGQGHGYTF.

The DNA of the CDR3 is TGTGCCAGTAGTACGACTAGCGGGAATCCTGAGCAGTTCTTC. Its translation: CASSTTSGNPEQFF. V and J are TRBV19 and TRBJ2-1; 11 bases line up with TRBD2. V shed 4 bases and J 9 bases; nucleotides not matched to a gene: 5. Per germline, CDR1 LNHDA and CDR2 SQIVND (reference sequence). CDR3 length: 14 amino acids.

In this sample, this clone is medium-sized. The chain uses TRBV5-1 and TRBJ1-1; possibly TRBD1 for D (6 bases). This CDR3 spans 14 amino acids. Germline V gives CDR1 SGHRS, CDR2 YFSETQ. V gave up 3 bases and J gave up 1 base, with 10 bases separating them. The CDR3 here is CASSSGQPNTEAFF. CDR3 nucleotides: TGCGCCAGCAGCTCAGGACAGCCGAACACTGAAGCTTTCTTT. The full variable domain, completed using reference TRBV5-1 and TRBJ1-1, is KAGVTQTPRYLIKTRGQQVTLSCSPISGHRSVSWYQQTPGQGLQFLFEYFSETQRNKGNFPGRFSGRQFSNSRSEMNVSTLELGDSALYLCASSSGQPNTEAFFGQGTRLTVV.

The V gene is TRBV7-9, the J gene TRBJ2-3; 11 positions agree with TRBD2. Germline CDR1 is SEHNR and CDR2 is FQNEAQ (reference sequence). The V segment lost 5 bases and the J segment 3 bases; nucleotides outside the gene matches: 1. The CDR3 runs 14 residues. Written as DNA, the CDR3 is TGTGCCAGCAGCCGGACTAGCGGGACAGATACGCAGTATTTT. This translates into CASSRTSGTDTQYF.